This T cell receptor (beta chain) was identified during a study of shared clonotypes between healthy human individuals. An even split of each subset's genomic DNA across several immunoSEQ plates was performed. The data were produced by immunoSEQ multiplex PCR, yet TCRdb's version contains in-frame clones alone and is incomplete. The repertoire has more than 2 million clones, nearly 97% of them found once; the top ten carry 0.1% to 0.15%. The CDR3 totals 13 residues. The germline gives CDR1 MNHEY, CDR2 SMNVEV (reference sequence). V lost 1 base to trimming and J lost 9 bases, with 12 bases between them.

The sequencing input was naive CD4+ T cells sorted from blood. Subset specified: CD45RA+ positively selected. The gene calls are TRBV27 and TRBJ1-2; D possibly corresponds to TRBD1 (6 bases). The receptor's source is a man between 18 and 29 years old in good health. The CDR3 loop is CASSLWQGLSYTF. The CDR3 coding sequence is TGTGCCAGCAGTTTATGGCAGGGGCTGAGCTACACCTTC.